Shown below are 13 T cell receptor beta chains from a single sample sequenced in a study of human T cells and chemical hapten exposure. Time point meaning: pre-sensitization, week 0. The treatment here: therapeutic diphenylcyclopropenone sensitization with weekly scalp DPC. TCRdb processed the RACE reads anew with MiXCR; each CDR3 protein has one entry. The table includes around 350,000 distinct CDR3 sequences, 5.5% detected once. The sample here was whole blood, taken in connection with sensitization to the hapten diphenylcyclopropenone (DPC). These receptors came from a woman under 30 with alopecia areata. Some clones in this sample may be carry-over from other donors' samples.

The chain joins TRBV6-2 or TRBV6-3 to TRBJ2-3; D is uncertain. This CDR3 has 12 amino acids. Per germline, CDR1 MNHEY and CDR2 SVGEGT. The ends were cut back, 4 bases at V and 7 bases at J, with 9 bases in the middle. The CDR3 coding sequence is TGTGCCAGCAGTTTTACGGCAAATACGCAGTATTTT. Protein product: CASSFTANTQYF.

The chain employs TRBV5-6 and TRBJ1-6; no clear D. Germline assignment: CDR1 SGHDT and CDR2 YYEEEE. The CDR3 runs 12 residues. V dropped 3 bases and J dropped 16 bases, with 14 bases sitting between them. The CDR3 coding sequence is TGTGCCAGCAGCTCGACTCCCCAGGAACTCCACTTT. It is translated as CASSSTPQELHF.

The gene calls are TRBV7-2 and TRBJ1-1; D call uncertain. Germline loops: CDR1 SGHTA, CDR2 FQGNSA. Trimming cost V 4 bases and J 0 bases, with 15 bases left between them. The length of the CDR3 is 16 residues. The CDR3 DNA follows: TGTGCCAGCAGCTCCTACGCGACGCCAGTGAACACTGAAGCTTTCTTT. Translation: CASSSYATPVNTEAFF.

This clonotype was detected many times. The chain joins TRBV12-3 or TRBV12-4 to TRBJ1-5; no definite D call. V lost 3 bases to trimming and J lost 2 bases, with 11 bases between them. The CDR3 totals 15 residues. CDR3 coding DNA: TGTGCCAGCAGTTTCGAGGGTTTAGGCAATCAGCCCCAGCATTTT. Translation: CASSFEGLGNQPQHF.

This clonotype was picked up a small number of times. The V gene is TRBV7-9, the J gene TRBJ2-4, with D possibly TRBD2 on 5 matching bases. This CDR3 is built from 15 residues. V shed 4 bases and J shed 6 bases, with 16 bases lying between them. Per the germline V gene, CDR1 is SEHNR and CDR2 is FQNEAQ (reference sequence). DNA for the CDR3: TGTGCCAGCAGCTCCACGTCCCCGGGGATAAACATTCAGTACTTC. Translated: CASSSTSPGINIQYF.

In its sample, this clonotype was seen a few times. The chain has TRBV7-2 and TRBJ2-6; D might be TRBD2 (6 bases). Trimming removed 5 bases from V and 9 bases from J, with 17 bases in between. The CDR3 has 15 amino acids. Germline loops: CDR1 SGHTA, CDR2 FQGNSA. CDR3 coding DNA: TGTGCCAGCAGCCGAGGACGGGGGATGGGCAACGTCCTGACTTTC. Amino acids: CASSRGRGMGNVLTF.

For this clonotype: Since a much larger clone is just one base distant, this may be a read error. The chain has TRBV3-1 and TRBJ2-1; no clear D gene. CDR3 size: 15 residues. Germline V gene lookup returns CDR1 LGHDT and CDR2 YNNKEL (reference sequence). V gave up 4 bases and J gave up 2 bases, with 12 bases separating them. CDR3 in amino acids: CASSPATGPYNEQFF. In DNA, the CDR3 is TGTGCCAGCAGCCCCGCGACGGGCCCCTACAATGAGCAGTTCTTC.

This clonotype was observed a handful of times. The J gene is TRBJ2-5, the V gene TRBV12-3 or TRBV12-4; D is perhaps TRBD1 or TRBD2 (6 bases each). Trimming shortened V by 1 base and J by 2 bases, and 14 bases separated the two germline ends. This CDR3 is 16 amino acids long. The CDR3, as DNA: TGTGCCAGCAGTTTAGAGGGGGGTAGACCTCAAGAGACCCAGTACTTC. Its protein product is CASSLEGGRPQETQYF.

In its sample, this clonotype was seen many times. CDR3 sequence: CASSVGSNSPLHF. CDR3 nucleotides: TGCGCCAGCAGCGTTGGCTCTAATTCACCCCTCCACTTT. The genes are TRBV5-1 and TRBJ1-6; D unclear. This CDR3 spans 13 amino acids. The V and J ends lost 4 bases and 6 bases respectively, with 8 bases between them. The germline CDR1 and CDR2 sequences are SGHRS and YFSETQ. The variable domain in full, completed from reference TRBV5-1 and TRBJ1-6, reads KAGVTQTPRYLIKTRGQQVTLSCSPISGHRSVSWYQQTPGQGLQFLFEYFSETQRNKGNFPGRFSGRQFSNSRSEMNVSTLELGDSALYLCASSVGSNSPLHFGNGTRLTVT.

The rearrangement uses TRBV5-5 and TRBJ2-7; a weak D match, TRBD2 (5 bases). Germline V gene sequence: CDR1 SGHKS, CDR2 YYEKEE (reference sequence). V was clipped by 5 bases and J by 3 bases, with 15 bases between them. The CDR3 runs 14 residues. CDR3 bases: TGTGCCAGCAGTGAGCTAAATCGGGACTACGAGCAGTACTTC. This translates into CASSELNRDYEQYF. The full variable domain, completed using reference TRBV5-5 and TRBJ2-7, is DAGVTQSPTHLIKTRGQQVTLRCSPISGHKSVSWYQQVLGQGPQFIFQYYEKEERGRGNFPDRFSARQFPNYSSELNVNALLLGDSALYLCASSELNRDYEQYFGPGTRLTVT.

This chain links TRBV12-3 or TRBV12-4 with TRBJ2-3; D unresolved. The CDR3 extends over 13 amino acids. Trimming took off 2 bases at V and 6 bases at J, with 9 bases between the two ends. In nucleotides, the CDR3 is TGTGCCAGCAGTTTAAGTAGTAGGGATACGCAGTATTTT. Translating gives CASSLSSRDTQYF.

This chain joins TRBV12-3 or TRBV12-4 and TRBJ2-3; D uncertain. The V and J ends lost 6 bases and 4 bases respectively, with 14 bases between them. The CDR3 sequence is 14 residues long. The CDR3 DNA sequence: TGTGCCAGCAGGCCCCGGGCGACGCCAGATACGCAGTATTTT. It is translated as CASRPRATPDTQYF.

This clonotype appeared many times. J is TRBJ1-2 and V is TRBV20-1; tentative D call: TRBD1 (5 bases). V shed 6 bases and J shed 4 bases, with 15 bases lying between them. This CDR3 has 13 residues. The germline V gene has CDR1 DFQATT and CDR2 SNEGSKA (reference sequence). CDR3 amino acids: CSAPDSVVYGYTF. The CDR3, as DNA: TGCAGTGCCCCAGACAGTGTAGTCTATGGCTACACCTTC.